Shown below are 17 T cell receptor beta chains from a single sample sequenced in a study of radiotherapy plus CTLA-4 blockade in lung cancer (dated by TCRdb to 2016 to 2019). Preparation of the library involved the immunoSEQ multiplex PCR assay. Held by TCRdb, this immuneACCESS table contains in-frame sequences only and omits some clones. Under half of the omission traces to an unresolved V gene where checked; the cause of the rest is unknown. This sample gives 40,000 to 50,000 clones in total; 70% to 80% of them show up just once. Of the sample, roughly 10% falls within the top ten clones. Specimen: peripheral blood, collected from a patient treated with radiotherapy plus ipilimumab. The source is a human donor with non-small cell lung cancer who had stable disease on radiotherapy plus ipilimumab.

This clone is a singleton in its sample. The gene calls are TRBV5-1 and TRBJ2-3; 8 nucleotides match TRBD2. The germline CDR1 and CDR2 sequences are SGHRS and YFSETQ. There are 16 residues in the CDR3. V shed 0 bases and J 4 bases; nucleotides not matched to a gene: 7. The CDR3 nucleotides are TGCGCCAGCAGCTTGGTCGGCGGGGGGATACCAGATACGCAGTATTTT. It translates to CASSLVGGGIPDTQYF. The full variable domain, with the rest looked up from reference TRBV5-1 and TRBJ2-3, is KAGVTQTPRYLIKTRGQQVTLSCSPISGHRSVSWYQQTPGQGLQFLFEYFSETQRNKGNFPGRFSGRQFSNSRSEMNVSTLELGDSALYLCASSLVGGGIPDTQYFGPGTRLTVL.

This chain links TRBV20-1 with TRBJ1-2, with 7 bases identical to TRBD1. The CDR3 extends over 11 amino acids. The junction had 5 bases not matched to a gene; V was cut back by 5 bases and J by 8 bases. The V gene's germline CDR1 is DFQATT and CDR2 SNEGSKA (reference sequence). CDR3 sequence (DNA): TGCAGTGCTCAGGGGGTGGAGGGCTACACCTTC. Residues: CSAQGVEGYTF.

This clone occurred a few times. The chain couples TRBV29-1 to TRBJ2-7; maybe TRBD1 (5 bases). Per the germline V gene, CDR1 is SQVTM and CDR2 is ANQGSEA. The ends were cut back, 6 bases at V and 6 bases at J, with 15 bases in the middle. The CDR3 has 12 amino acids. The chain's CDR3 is CSVLPAGLEQYF. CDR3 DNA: TGCAGCGTCCTCCCCGCAGGGCTCGAGCAGTACTTC.

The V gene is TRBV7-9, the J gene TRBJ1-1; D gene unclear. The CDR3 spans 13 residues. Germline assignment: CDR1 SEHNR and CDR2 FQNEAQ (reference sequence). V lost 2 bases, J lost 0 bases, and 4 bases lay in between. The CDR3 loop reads CASSLQVNTEAFF. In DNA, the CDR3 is TGTGCCAGCAGCTTACAGGTGAACACTGAAGCTTTCTTT.

The CDR3 region is CASSPLENGELFF. The CDR3 nucleotides are TGTGCCAGCTCACCACTGGAGAACGGGGAGCTGTTTTTT. This chain connects TRBV18 to TRBJ2-2, with D uncertain. Germline V gene data show CDR1 as KGHSH and CDR2 as LQKENI. The CDR3 spans 13 residues. The V gene lost 1 base and the J gene lost 7 bases, with 7 bases spanning the gap.

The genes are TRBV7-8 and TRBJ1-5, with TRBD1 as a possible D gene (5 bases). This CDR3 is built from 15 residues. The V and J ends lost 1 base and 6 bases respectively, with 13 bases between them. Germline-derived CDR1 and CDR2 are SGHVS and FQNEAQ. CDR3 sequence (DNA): TGTGCCAGCAGCTTAGATGGCGGGGGGACTCAGCCCCAGCATTTT. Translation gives CASSLDGGGTQPQHF.

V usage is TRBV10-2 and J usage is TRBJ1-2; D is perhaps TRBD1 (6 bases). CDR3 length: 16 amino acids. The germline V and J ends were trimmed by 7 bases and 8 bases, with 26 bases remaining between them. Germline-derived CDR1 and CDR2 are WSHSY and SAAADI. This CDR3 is CASNSGVFTGRGGYTF. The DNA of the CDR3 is TGCGCCAGCAATAGTGGAGTATTTACAGGGCGAGGAGGCTACACCTTC.

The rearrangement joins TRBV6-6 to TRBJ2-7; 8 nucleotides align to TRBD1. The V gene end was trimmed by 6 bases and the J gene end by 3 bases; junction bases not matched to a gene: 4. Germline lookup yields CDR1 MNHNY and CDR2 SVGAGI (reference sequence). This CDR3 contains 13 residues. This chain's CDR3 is CASRYGQGYEQYF. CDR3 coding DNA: TGTGCCAGCAGATACGGACAGGGCTACGAGCAGTACTTC.

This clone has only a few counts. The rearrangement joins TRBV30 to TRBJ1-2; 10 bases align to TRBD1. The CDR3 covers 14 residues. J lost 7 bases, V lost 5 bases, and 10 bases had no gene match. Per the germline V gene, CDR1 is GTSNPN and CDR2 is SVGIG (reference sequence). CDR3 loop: CAWFISGTGVGYTF. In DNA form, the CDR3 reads TGTGCCTGGTTTATAAGTGGGACAGGGGTTGGCTACACCTTC. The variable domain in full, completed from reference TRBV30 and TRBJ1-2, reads SQTIHQWPATLVQPVGSPLSLECTVEGTSNPNLYWYRQAAGRGLQLLFYSVGIGQISSEVPQNLSASRPQDRQFILSSKKLLLSDSGFYLCAWFISGTGVGYTFGSGTRLTVV.

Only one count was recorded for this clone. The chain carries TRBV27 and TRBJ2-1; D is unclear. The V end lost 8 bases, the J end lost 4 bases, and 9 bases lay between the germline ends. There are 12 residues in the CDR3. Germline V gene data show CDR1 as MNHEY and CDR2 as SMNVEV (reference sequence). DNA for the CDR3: TGTGCCAGCTTTTCAGGATACAATGAGCAGTTCTTC. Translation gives CASFSGYNEQFF.

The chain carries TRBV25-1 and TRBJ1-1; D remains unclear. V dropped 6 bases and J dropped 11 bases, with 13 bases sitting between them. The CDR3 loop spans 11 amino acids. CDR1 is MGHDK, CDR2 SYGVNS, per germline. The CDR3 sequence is CASRLRGFAFF. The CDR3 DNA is TGTGCCAGCAGATTGCGAGGATTTGCTTTCTTT. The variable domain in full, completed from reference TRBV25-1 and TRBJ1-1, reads EADIYQTPRYLVIGTGKKITLECSQTMGHDKMYWYQQDPGMELHLIHYSYGVNSTEKGDLSSESTVSRIRTEHFPLTLESARPSHTSQYLCASRLRGFAFFGQGTRLTVV.

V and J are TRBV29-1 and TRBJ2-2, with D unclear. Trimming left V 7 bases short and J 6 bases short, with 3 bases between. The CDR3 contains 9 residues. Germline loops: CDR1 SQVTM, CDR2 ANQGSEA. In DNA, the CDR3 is TGCAGCGGAGCCGGGGAGCTGTTTTTT. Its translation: CSGAGELFF.

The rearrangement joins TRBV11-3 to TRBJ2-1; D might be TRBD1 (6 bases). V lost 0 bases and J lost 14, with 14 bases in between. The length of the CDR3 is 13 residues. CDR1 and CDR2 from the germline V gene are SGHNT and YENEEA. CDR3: CASSLDQGSREFF. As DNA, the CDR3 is TGTGCCAGCAGCTTAGATCAGGGGTCGCGGGAGTTCTTC.

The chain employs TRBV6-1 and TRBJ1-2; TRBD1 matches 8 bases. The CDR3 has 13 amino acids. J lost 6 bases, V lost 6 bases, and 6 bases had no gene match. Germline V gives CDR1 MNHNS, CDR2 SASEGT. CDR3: CASRVTGVDGYTF. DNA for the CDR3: TGTGCCAGCAGGGTGACAGGGGTTGATGGCTACACCTTC.

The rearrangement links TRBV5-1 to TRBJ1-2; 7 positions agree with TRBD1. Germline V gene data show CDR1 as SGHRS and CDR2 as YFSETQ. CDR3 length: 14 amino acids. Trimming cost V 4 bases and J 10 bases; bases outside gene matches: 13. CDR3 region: CASSTETGNSVYTF. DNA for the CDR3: TGCGCCAGCAGCACTGAGACAGGGAATTCCGTCTACACCTTC.

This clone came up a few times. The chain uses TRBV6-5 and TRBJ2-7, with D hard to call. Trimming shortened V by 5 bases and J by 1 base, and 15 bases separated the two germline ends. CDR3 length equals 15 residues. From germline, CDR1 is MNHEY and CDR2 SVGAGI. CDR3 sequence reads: CASSARSTVSYEQYF. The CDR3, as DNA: TGTGCCAGCAGTGCCCGGTCGACTGTTTCCTACGAGCAGTACTTC.

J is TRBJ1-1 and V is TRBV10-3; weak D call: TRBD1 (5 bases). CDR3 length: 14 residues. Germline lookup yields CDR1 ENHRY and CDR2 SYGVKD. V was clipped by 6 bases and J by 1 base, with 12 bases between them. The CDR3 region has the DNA TGTGCCATCAGCCCGGGGGGGAGGAACACTGAAGCTTTCTTT. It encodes CAISPGGRNTEAFF.